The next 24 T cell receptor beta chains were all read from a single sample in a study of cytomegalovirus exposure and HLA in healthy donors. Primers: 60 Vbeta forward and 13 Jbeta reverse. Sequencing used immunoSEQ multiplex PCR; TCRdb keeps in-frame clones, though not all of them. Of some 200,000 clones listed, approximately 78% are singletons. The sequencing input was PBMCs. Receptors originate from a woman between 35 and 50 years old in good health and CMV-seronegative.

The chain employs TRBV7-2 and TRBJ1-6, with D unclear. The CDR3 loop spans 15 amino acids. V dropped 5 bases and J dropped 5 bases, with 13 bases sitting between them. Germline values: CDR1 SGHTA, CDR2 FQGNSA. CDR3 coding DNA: TGTGCCAGCAGCGGCCAACTACGGAATAATTCACCCCTCCACTTT. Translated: CASSGQLRNNSPLHF.

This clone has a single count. CDR3 DNA: TGTGCCAGCAGTGACCCCGGCGGGATGGCCGGGGAGCTGTTTTTT. Encoded protein: CASSDPGGMAGELFF. V gene TRBV2 combines with J gene TRBJ2-2, with a possible D match to TRBD2 (6 bases). Germline CDR1 SNHLY, CDR2 FYNNEI. V was pared by 3 bases and J by 6 bases, with 14 bases between. CDR3 length equals 15 residues.

CDR3 protein: CASSMEGLYGYTF. CDR3 in DNA: TGCGCCAGCAGTATGGAGGGCCTCTATGGCTACACCTTC. The genes are TRBV5-1 and TRBJ1-2; D is unclear. The V end was cut by 5 bases, the J end by 4 bases, with 12 bases between. The CDR3 is 13 residues long. Per germline, CDR1 SGHRS and CDR2 YFSETQ.

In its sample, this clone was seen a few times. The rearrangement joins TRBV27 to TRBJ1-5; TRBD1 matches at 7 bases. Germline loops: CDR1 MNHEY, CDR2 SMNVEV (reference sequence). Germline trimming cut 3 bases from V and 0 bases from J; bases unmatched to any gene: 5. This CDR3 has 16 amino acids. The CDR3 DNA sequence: TGTGCCAGCAGTTTCACGGGACAGTATAGCAATCAGCCCCAGCATTTT. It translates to CASSFTGQYSNQPQHF.

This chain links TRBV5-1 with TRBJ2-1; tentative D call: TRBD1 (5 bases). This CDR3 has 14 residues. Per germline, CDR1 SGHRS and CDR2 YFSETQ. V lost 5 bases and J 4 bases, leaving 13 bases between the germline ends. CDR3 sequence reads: CASRLSGAYNEQFF. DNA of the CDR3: TGCGCCAGCAGGCTCTCTGGGGCTTACAATGAGCAGTTCTTC.

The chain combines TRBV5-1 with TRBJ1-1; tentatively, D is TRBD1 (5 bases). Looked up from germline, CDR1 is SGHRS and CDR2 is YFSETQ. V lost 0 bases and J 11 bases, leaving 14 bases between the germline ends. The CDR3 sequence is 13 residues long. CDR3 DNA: TGCGCCAGCAGCTTGGAGGGGTCGGGGGACGCTTTCTTT. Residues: CASSLEGSGDAFF.

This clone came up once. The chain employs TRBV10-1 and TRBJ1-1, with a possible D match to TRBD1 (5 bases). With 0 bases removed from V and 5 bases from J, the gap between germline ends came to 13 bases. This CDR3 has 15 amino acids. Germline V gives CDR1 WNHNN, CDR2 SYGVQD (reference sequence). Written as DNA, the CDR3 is TGCGCCAGCAGTGAGTCTAAGGGGTCAAGGACTGAAGCTTTCTTT. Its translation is CASSESKGSRTEAFF.

This chain's CDR3 is CASSPTGPSSTQHF. CDR3 bases: TGTGCCAGCAGTCCCACAGGGCCCTCCTCGACCCAGCATTTT. The chain recombines TRBV28 with TRBJ1-5; D perhaps matches TRBD1 (6 bases). Trimming cost V 5 bases and J 11 bases, with 19 bases left between them. Germline V CDR1 and CDR2: MDHEN, SYDVKM. The CDR3 contains 14 residues.

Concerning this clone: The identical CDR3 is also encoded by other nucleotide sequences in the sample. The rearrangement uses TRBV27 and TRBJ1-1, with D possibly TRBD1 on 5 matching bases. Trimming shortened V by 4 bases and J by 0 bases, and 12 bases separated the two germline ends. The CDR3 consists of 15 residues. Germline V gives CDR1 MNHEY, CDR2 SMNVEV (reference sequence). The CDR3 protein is CASSSRTFMNTEAFF. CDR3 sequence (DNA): TGTGCCAGCAGTTCGCGGACATTCATGAACACTGAAGCTTTCTTT.

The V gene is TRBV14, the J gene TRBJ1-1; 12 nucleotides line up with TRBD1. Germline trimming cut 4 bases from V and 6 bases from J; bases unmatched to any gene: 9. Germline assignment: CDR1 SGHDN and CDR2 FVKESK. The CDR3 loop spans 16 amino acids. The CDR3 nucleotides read TGTGCCAGCAGCCGAACCGGGACAGGGGGCTGGTCTGAAGCTTTCTTT. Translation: CASSRTGTGGWSEAFF.

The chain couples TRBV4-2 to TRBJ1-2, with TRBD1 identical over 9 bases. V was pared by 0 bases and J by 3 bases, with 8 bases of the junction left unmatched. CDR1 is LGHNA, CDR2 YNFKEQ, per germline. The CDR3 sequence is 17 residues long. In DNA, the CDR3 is TGTGCCAGCAGCCAAGATGACGGGACAGGGCTTCACTATGGCTACACCTTC. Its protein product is CASSQDDGTGLHYGYTF.

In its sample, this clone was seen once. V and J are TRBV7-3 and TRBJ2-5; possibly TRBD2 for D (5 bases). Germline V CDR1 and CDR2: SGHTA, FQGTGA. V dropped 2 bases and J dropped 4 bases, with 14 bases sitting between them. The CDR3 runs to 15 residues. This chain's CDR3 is CASSLGPGTRETQYF. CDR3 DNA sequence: TGTGCCAGCAGCTTAGGGCCGGGAACACGAGAGACCCAGTACTTC.

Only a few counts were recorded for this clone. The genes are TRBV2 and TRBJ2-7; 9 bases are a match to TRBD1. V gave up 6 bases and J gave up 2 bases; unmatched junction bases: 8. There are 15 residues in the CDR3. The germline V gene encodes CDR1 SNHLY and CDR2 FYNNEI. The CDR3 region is CASRETGGGPYEQYF. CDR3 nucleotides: TGTGCCAGCAGGGAAACAGGGGGCGGACCCTACGAGCAGTACTTC.

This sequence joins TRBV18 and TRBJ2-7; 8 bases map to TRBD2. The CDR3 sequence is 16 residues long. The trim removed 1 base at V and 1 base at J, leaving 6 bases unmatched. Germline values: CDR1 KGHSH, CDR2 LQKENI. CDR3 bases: TGTGCCAGCTCACCACGGGCGGGGGGATCGTCCTACGAGCAGTACTTC. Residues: CASSPRAGGSSYEQYF.

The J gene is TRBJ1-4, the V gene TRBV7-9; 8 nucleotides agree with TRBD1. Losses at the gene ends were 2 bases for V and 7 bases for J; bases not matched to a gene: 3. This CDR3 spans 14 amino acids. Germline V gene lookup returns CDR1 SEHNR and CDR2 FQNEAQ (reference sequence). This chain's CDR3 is CASSLQGASEKLFF. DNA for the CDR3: TGTGCCAGCAGCTTACAGGGGGCGAGTGAAAAACTGTTTTTT.

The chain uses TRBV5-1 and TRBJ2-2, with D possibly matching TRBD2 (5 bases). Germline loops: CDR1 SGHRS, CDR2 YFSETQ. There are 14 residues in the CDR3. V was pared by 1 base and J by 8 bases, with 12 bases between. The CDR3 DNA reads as TGCGCCAGCAGCTTGAATTCGAGAGGGGGGGAGCTGTTTTTT. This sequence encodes CASSLNSRGGELFF.

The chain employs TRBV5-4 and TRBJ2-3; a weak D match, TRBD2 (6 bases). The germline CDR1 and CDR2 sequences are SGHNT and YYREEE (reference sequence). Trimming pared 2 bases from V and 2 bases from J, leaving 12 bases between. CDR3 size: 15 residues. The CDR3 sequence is CASSFGGPNTDTQYF. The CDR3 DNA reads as TGTGCCAGCAGCTTCGGGGGACCAAACACAGATACGCAGTATTTT.

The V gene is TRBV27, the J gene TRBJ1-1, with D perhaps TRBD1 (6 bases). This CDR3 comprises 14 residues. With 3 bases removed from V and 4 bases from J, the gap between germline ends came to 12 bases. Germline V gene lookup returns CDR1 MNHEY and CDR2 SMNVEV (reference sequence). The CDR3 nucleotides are TGTGCCAGCAGTTTTGGACAGTGGAGCACTGAAGCTTTCTTT. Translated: CASSFGQWSTEAFF.

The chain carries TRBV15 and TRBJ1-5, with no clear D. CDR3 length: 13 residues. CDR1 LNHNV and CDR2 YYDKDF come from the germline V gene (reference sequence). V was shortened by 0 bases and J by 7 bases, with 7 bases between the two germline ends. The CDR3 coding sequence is TGTGCCACCAGCAGAGATCTTAGACAGCCCCAGCATTTT. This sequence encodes CATSRDLRQPQHF.

Here the CDR3 DNA reads TGTGCCAGCAGCGGACAGACCTATGGCTACACCTTC. Its translation: CASSGQTYGYTF. The chain links TRBV9 to TRBJ1-2; the D gene is possibly TRBD1 (5 bases). From germline, CDR1 is SGDLS and CDR2 YYNGEE. V was cut by 3 bases and J by 4 bases, with 7 bases left in between. The CDR3 is 12 amino acids.

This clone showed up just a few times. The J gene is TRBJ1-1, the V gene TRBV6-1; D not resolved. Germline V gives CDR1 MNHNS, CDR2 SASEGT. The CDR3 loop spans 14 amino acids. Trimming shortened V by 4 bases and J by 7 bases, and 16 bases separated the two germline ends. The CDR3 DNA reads TGTGCCAGCAGTGCAATAGAAGACGGACTTGAAGCTTTCTTT. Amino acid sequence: CASSAIEDGLEAFF.

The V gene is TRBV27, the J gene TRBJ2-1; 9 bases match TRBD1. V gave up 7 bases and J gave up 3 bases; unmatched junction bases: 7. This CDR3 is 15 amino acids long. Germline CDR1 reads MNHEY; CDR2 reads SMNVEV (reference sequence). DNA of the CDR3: TGTGCCAGCAATCCGACAGGGGGTTTCTACAATGAGCAGTTCTTC. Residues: CASNPTGGFYNEQFF.

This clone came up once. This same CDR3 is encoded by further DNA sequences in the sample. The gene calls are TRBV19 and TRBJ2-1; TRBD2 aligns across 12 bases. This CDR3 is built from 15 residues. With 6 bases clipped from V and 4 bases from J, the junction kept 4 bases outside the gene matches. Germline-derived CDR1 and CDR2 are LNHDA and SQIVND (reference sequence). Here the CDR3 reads CASSRLAGEYNEQFF. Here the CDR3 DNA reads TGTGCCAGTAGCCGACTAGCGGGAGAGTACAATGAGCAGTTCTTC.

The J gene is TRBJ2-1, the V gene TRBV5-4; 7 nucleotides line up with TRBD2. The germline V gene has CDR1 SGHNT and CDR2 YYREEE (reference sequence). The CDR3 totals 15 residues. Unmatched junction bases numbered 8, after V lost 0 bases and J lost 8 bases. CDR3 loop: CASSLGGRADYEQFF. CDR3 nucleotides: TGTGCCAGCAGCTTGGGAGGGAGGGCCGATTATGAGCAGTTCTTC.